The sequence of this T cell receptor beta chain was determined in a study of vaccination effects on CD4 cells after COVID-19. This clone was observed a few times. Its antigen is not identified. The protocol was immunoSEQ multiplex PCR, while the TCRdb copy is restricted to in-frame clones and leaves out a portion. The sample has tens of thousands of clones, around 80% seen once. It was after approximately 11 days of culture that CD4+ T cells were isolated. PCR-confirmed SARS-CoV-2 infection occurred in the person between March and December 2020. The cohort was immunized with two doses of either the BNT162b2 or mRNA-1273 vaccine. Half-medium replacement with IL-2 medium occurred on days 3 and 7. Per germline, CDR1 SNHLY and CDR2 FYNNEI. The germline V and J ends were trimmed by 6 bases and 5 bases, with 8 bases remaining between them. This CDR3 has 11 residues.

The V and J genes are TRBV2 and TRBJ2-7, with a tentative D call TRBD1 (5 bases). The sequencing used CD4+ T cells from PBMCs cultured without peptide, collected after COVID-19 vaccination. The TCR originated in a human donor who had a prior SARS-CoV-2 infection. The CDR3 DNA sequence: TGTGCCAGCAGCAGGGTGGACGAGCAGTACTTC. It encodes CASSRVDEQYF.